This passage covers 7 T cell receptor beta chains from one sample sequenced in a study of cytomegalovirus exposure and HLA in healthy donors. The PCR contained 60 Vbeta and 13 Jbeta primers. Some clones are missing from TCRdb's copy, which holds only in-frame ones; the method was immunoSEQ multiplex PCR. Here the sample spans some 100,000 clones, about four fifths being singletons. The sequenced sample was PBMCs. The source is a female donor in good health and CMV-seropositive.

The DNA of the CDR3 is TGTGCCAGCAGCTTCAGTTACCCCGGGGAGCTGTTTTTT. Translated, it gives CASSFSYPGELFF. This chain connects TRBV11-3 to TRBJ2-2; D remains unclear. Germline CDR1 and CDR2: SGHNT and YENEEA. V was trimmed by 3 bases and J by 6 bases, leaving 8 bases between them. This CDR3 has 13 residues.

Here the CDR3 reads CASTGGGRTQETQYF. The CDR3 DNA reads TGTGCCAGCACAGGAGGGGGCCGAACCCAAGAGACCCAGTACTTC. V gene TRBV7-2 combines with J gene TRBJ2-5; a possible D gene is TRBD1 (7 bases). Looked up from germline, CDR1 is SGHTA and CDR2 is FQGNSA. There are 15 residues in the CDR3. Trimming removed 7 bases from V and 1 base from J, with 16 bases in between.

The chain uses TRBV7-2 and TRBJ2-7, with 11 nucleotides matching TRBD2. Per germline, CDR1 SGHTA and CDR2 FQGNSA. CDR3 size: 15 residues. The V gene end was trimmed by 4 bases and the J gene end by 2 bases; junction bases not matched to a gene: 4. The CDR3 DNA sequence: TGTGCCAGCAGCTCCAGACTAGCGGGAACCTACGAGCAGTACTTC. It yields the protein CASSSRLAGTYEQYF.

V usage is TRBV5-4 and J usage is TRBJ1-1, with a possible D match to TRBD1 (5 bases). The V end lost 4 bases, the J end lost 8 bases, and 15 bases lay between the germline ends. The germline CDR1 and CDR2 sequences are SGHNT and YYREEE (reference sequence). CDR3 length: 13 residues. As DNA, the CDR3 is TGTGCCAGCAGCCCCAAGGGGATGGAGGAAGCTTTCTTT. This translates into CASSPKGMEEAFF.

V is TRBV6-5 and J is TRBJ2-5; perhaps TRBD2 as D (6 bases). The CDR3 loop spans 16 amino acids. The ends were cut back, 0 bases at V and 4 bases at J, with 15 bases in the middle. Germline V gene lookup returns CDR1 MNHEY and CDR2 SVGAGI. In DNA, the CDR3 is TGTGCCAGCAGTTACTCCGGCGCGGGACGGAGAGAGACCCAGTACTTC. It yields the protein CASSYSGAGRRETQYF.

The gene calls are TRBV4-2 and TRBJ2-2; 10 nucleotides align to TRBD1. The V segment lost 7 bases and the J segment 3 bases; nucleotides outside the gene matches: 8. This CDR3 is built from 16 residues. CDR1 and CDR2 from the germline V gene are LGHNA and YNFKEQ. CDR3 protein: CASTARGTGDTGELFF. CDR3 nucleotides: TGTGCCAGCACCGCAAGAGGGACAGGGGACACCGGGGAGCTGTTTTTT.

This chain joins TRBV6-5 and TRBJ1-2; 9 bases are a match to TRBD1. Per germline, CDR1 MNHEY and CDR2 SVGAGI. The CDR3 runs 15 residues. Germline trimming cut 6 bases from V and 4 bases from J; bases unmatched to any gene: 9. This CDR3 reads CASRSGTGTLYGYTF. The CDR3 DNA is TGTGCCAGCAGATCCGGGACAGGGACCCTCTATGGCTACACCTTC.